This T cell receptor (beta chain) emerged from a study of siplizumab effects on memory and regulatory T cells. Study-wide points: Proliferating CD4+ or CD8+ clones, roughly 75-97% of them, lacked an assignable naive or memory phenotype. Naive T cells seemed more diverse than memory cells and seemed major alloresponse contributors.

Concerning this clone: Its antigen is not known.

Here immunoSEQ multiplex PCR was the method, and the copy in TCRdb shows in-frame clones only, minus some. The data hold about 110,000 clones, with roughly 92% observed a single time. This TCR was recovered from a human donor in good health. Sequenced: CD4+ T cells sorted from blood.

The CDR3 DNA reads as TGTGCCAGCAGTGAAATCCCCTCTGGGGCCAACGTCCTGACTTTC. Encoded protein: CASSEIPSGANVLTF. This rearrangement joins TRBV2 to TRBJ2-6; the D is unclear. Trimming removed 2 bases from V and 0 bases from J, with 5 bases in between. The germline V gene has CDR1 SNHLY and CDR2 FYNNEI. CDR3 length equals 15 residues.